Listed here are 30 T cell receptor beta chains from one sample, sequenced in a study of T cell responses to AZD1222 COVID-19 vaccine. Clones were read by immunoSEQ multiplex PCR, and TCRdb kept only the in-frame ones, dropping some. The data hold over 120,000 clones, with over 85% observed a single time. The source material was peripheral blood, sampled 28 days after the second AZD1222 dose. These receptors were obtained from an adult who received the AZD1222 COVID-19 vaccine.

V gene TRBV7-9 combines with J gene TRBJ2-5, with D hard to call. The germline V and J ends were trimmed by 5 bases and 5 bases, with 12 bases remaining between them. CDR1 is SEHNR and CDR2 is FQNEAQ in the germline V gene (reference sequence). CDR3 length equals 13 residues. The CDR3 is CASSPRGWETQYF. CDR3 coding DNA: TGTGCCAGCAGCCCGCGAGGTTGGGAGACCCAGTACTTC. Together with reference TRBV7-9 and TRBJ2-5, the CDR3 gives the full variable domain: DTGVSQNPRHKITKRGQNVTFRCDPISEHNRLYWYRQTLGQGPEFLTYFQNEAQLEKSRLLSDRFSAERPKGSFSTLEIQRTEQGDSAMYLCASSPRGWETQYFGPGTRLLVL.

J is TRBJ2-7 and V is TRBV21-1; the table calls TRBD1, which could not be checked here. TRBV21-1 is a recognized pseudogene. The CDR3 runs to 16 residues. Here the CDR3 DNA reads TGTGCCAGCAGCCCCCAGGGACAGGGAAAACAAGTCGAGCAGTACTTC. Residues: CASSPQGQGKQVEQYF.

The V gene is TRBV5-6, the J gene TRBJ1-2; no clear D gene. Trimming left V 0 bases short and J 8 bases short, with 8 bases between. CDR1 is SGHDT, CDR2 YYEEEE, per germline. This CDR3 has 12 amino acids. The CDR3 bases are TGTGCCAGCAGCTTGGGTCCGGTGGGCTACACCTTC. Protein sequence: CASSLGPVGYTF.

This chain links TRBV4-2 with TRBJ1-4, with a tentative D call TRBD1 (5 bases). Germline-derived CDR1 and CDR2 are LGHNA and YNFKEQ. The CDR3 sequence is 16 residues long. With 0 bases removed from V and 4 bases from J, the gap between germline ends came to 12 bases. CDR3 protein: CASSQETTAFNEKLFF. The CDR3 bases are TGTGCCAGCAGCCAAGAAACGACAGCCTTTAATGAAAAACTGTTTTTT.

The CDR3: CASRKVVKGTEAFF. In DNA form, the CDR3 reads TGTGCCAGCAGGAAAGTCGTAAAGGGCACTGAAGCTTTCTTT. The chain has TRBV6-5 and TRBJ1-1, with D uncertain. Trimming cost V 6 bases and J 4 bases, with 15 bases left between them. This CDR3 contains 14 residues. Germline assignment: CDR1 MNHEY and CDR2 SVGAGI.

This clone came up once. The V and J genes are TRBV19 and TRBJ2-6; 11 bases line up with TRBD1. Germline V gives CDR1 LNHDA, CDR2 SQIVND (reference sequence). Unmatched junction bases numbered 6, after V lost 5 bases and J lost 0 bases. The CDR3 is 18 residues long. The CDR3 sequence is CASSSKGQGDSGANVLTF. The CDR3 DNA reads as TGTGCCAGTAGTTCCAAGGGACAGGGGGACTCTGGGGCCAACGTCCTGACTTTC.

The V and J genes are TRBV19 and TRBJ1-5; D might be TRBD1 (5 bases). Deletions cut 11 bases from V and 6 bases from J, with 17 bases between. Germline CDR1 and CDR2: LNHDA and SQIVND (reference sequence). The CDR3 is 13 residues long. CDR3 sequence: CASTNQGGQPQHF. In nucleotides, the CDR3 is TGTGCCTCCACCAACCAGGGAGGTCAGCCCCAGCATTTT. The full variable domain, with the rest looked up from reference TRBV19 and TRBJ1-5, is DGGITQSPKYLFRKEGQNVTLSCEQNLNHDAMYWYRQDPGQGLRLIYYSQIVNDFQKGDIAEGYSVSREKKESFPLTVTSAQKNPTAFYLCASTNQGGQPQHFGDGTRLSIL.

The chain couples TRBV3-1 (or the pseudogene TRBV3-2) to TRBJ2-2; no clear D gene. V lost 4 bases, J lost 1 base, and 13 bases lay in between. The CDR3 extends over 16 amino acids. Germline-derived CDR1 and CDR2 are LGHDT and YNNKEL (reference sequence). The CDR3 here is CASSPSGRENTGELFF. Here the CDR3 DNA reads TGTGCCAGCAGCCCCTCAGGAAGGGAGAACACCGGGGAGCTGTTTTTT.

The V gene is TRBV9, the J gene TRBJ1-3; TRBD1 is a possible D gene (6 bases). Trimming took off 2 bases at V and 0 bases at J, with 12 bases between the two ends. The CDR3 is 16 amino acids. Germline-derived CDR1 and CDR2 are SGDLS and YYNGEE. CDR3: CASSVSGQSSGNTIYF. In DNA, the CDR3 is TGTGCCAGCAGCGTTTCAGGACAGTCCTCTGGAAACACCATATATTTT.

This clone has just one count. The chain uses TRBV3-1 (or the pseudogene TRBV3-2) and TRBJ2-6; D unclear. Germline V gene data show CDR1 as LGHDT and CDR2 as YNNKEL (reference sequence). Trimming stripped 0 bases from V and 3 bases from J, with 3 bases between. This CDR3 comprises 14 residues. Here the CDR3 reads CASSQEGGANVLTF. Here the CDR3 DNA reads TGTGCCAGCAGCCAAGAGGGTGGGGCCAACGTCCTGACTTTC.

CDR3 region: CASSQDPSSYNSPLHF. In DNA form, the CDR3 reads TGCGCCAGCAGCCAAGATCCGAGCTCCTATAATTCACCCCTCCACTTT. The J gene is TRBJ1-6, the V gene TRBV4-3; the D is unclear. V shed 0 bases and J shed 0 bases, with 6 bases lying between them. This CDR3 contains 16 residues. Germline assignment: CDR1 LGHNA and CDR2 YSLEER.

The chain joins TRBV5-4 to TRBJ2-1; 9 bases match TRBD2. This CDR3 spans 15 amino acids. V was pared by 5 bases and J by 0 bases, with 3 bases of the junction left unmatched. The germline V gene encodes CDR1 SGHNT and CDR2 YYREEE (reference sequence). CDR3 DNA: TGTGCCAGCAGTAGGACTAGCGTCTCCTACAATGAGCAGTTCTTC. This translates into CASSRTSVSYNEQFF.

The CDR3 region is CASSYGGRVTEAFF. As DNA, the CDR3 is TGTGCCAGCAGTTACGGGGGGCGAGTGACTGAAGCTTTCTTT. The rearrangement joins TRBV6-5 to TRBJ1-1, with D possibly being TRBD1 (6 bases). The CDR3 has 14 residues. Germline CDR1 MNHEY, CDR2 SVGAGI. V lost 2 bases, J lost 5 bases, and 12 bases lay in between.

The chain employs TRBV27 and TRBJ2-2, with TRBD1 as a possible D gene (7 bases). Trimming cost V 1 base and J 1 base, with 13 bases left between them. CDR1 is MNHEY, CDR2 SMNVEV, per germline (reference sequence). The CDR3 has 17 amino acids. The CDR3 region has the DNA TGTGCCAGCAGTTTATGGGGCAGGGGGGAGAACACCGGGGAGCTGTTTTTT. It codes for CASSLWGRGENTGELFF.

The genes are TRBV5-1 and TRBJ2-7, with 7 bases aligning to TRBD1. The CDR3 loop spans 13 amino acids. Germline CDR1 SGHRS, CDR2 YFSETQ. Trimming took 5 bases from V and 1 from J; bases not matched to a gene: 3. Here the CDR3 reads CASRPTGSYEQYF. As DNA, the CDR3 is TGCGCCAGCAGGCCGACAGGGTCCTACGAGCAGTACTTC. The entire variable domain, with the rest obtained from reference TRBV5-1 and TRBJ2-7, is as follows: KAGVTQTPRYLIKTRGQQVTLSCSPISGHRSVSWYQQTPGQGLQFLFEYFSETQRNKGNFPGRFSGRQFSNSRSEMNVSTLELGDSALYLCASRPTGSYEQYFGPGTRLTVT.

V gene TRBV9 combines with J gene TRBJ2-5, with 9 nucleotides matching TRBD1. CDR1 and CDR2 from the germline V gene are SGDLS and YYNGEE. The ends lost 2 bases at V and 1 base at J; junction bases unmatched: 6. The CDR3 contains 16 residues. The DNA for the CDR3 is TGTGCCAGCAGCGTGGGGACAGGGAAGGTCCAAGAGACCCAGTACTTC. This translates into CASSVGTGKVQETQYF.

This chain uses TRBV7-2 with TRBJ1-5, with D uncertain. The length of the CDR3 is 15 residues. Per the germline V gene, CDR1 is SGHTA and CDR2 is FQGNSA. Trimming pared 1 base from V and 2 bases from J, leaving 9 bases between. The CDR3 nucleotides read TGTGCCAGCAGCTTAGGGGGTTGGGGCAATCAGCCCCAGCATTTT. Translation: CASSLGGWGNQPQHF. Based on the CDR3 plus reference TRBV7-2 and TRBJ1-5, the full variable domain is GAGVSQSPSNKVTEKGKDVELRCDPISGHTALYWYRQSLGQGLEFLIYFQGNSAPDKSGLPSDRFSAERTGGSVSTLTIQRTQQEDSAVYLCASSLGGWGNQPQHFGDGTRLSIL.

The chain couples TRBV28 to TRBJ1-2; D is unresolved. Per germline, CDR1 MDHEN and CDR2 SYDVKM. V lost 6 bases, J lost 1 base, and 21 bases lay in between. The CDR3 is 17 residues long. The CDR3 nucleotides are TGTGCCAGCAGCCTGGGGAGTGACCCTACTTATAACTATGGCTACACCTTC. Translated: CASSLGSDPTYNYGYTF.

This rearrangement joins TRBV12-3 or TRBV12-4 to TRBJ1-4; no firm D call. The length of the CDR3 is 11 residues. Trimming removed 8 bases from V and 0 bases from J, with 1 base in between. The CDR3 sequence: CASATNEKLFF. The CDR3 DNA is TGTGCCAGCGCAACTAATGAAAAACTGTTTTTT.

The chain links TRBV6-6 to TRBJ1-1, with D hard to call. V was cut by 5 bases and J by 7 bases, with 8 bases left in between. Germline values: CDR1 MNHNY, CDR2 SVGAGI (reference sequence). The CDR3 runs to 11 residues. This CDR3 reads CASSLMGEAFF. CDR3 in DNA: TGTGCCAGCAGTCTCATGGGTGAAGCTTTCTTT.

The chain combines TRBV11-2 with TRBJ2-7, with TRBD1 matching over 7 bases. CDR1 is SGHAT and CDR2 is FQNNGV in the germline V gene. CDR3 length: 14 residues. Trimming took 5 bases from V and 4 from J; bases not matched to a gene: 8. The chain's CDR3 is CASSLLTGWYEQYF. In DNA, the CDR3 is TGTGCCAGCAGCCTCCTGACAGGGTGGTACGAGCAGTACTTC.

This clone came up once. The V gene is TRBV30, the J gene TRBJ1-5; tentatively, D is TRBD1 (5 bases). Trimming took off 6 bases at V and 9 bases at J, with 18 bases between the two ends. Germline V gene data show CDR1 as GTSNPN and CDR2 as SVGIG (reference sequence). The CDR3 contains 13 residues. CDR3 residues: CACAGTAEMPQHF. The CDR3 region has the DNA TGTGCCTGCGCCGGGACCGCTGAGATGCCCCAGCATTTT.

V and J are TRBV20-1 and TRBJ2-7; TRBD1 is a possible D gene (6 bases). V shed 3 bases and J shed 3 bases, with 24 bases lying between them. Germline CDR1 DFQATT, CDR2 SNEGSKA (reference sequence). This CDR3 is built from 17 residues. The chain's CDR3 is CSASRPIRGVASYEQYF. CDR3 DNA: TGCAGTGCTAGTCGGCCCATCAGGGGAGTAGCGAGCTACGAGCAGTACTTC.

This chain links TRBV25-1 with TRBJ1-2; D not certain. V gave up 4 bases and J gave up 8 bases, with 11 bases separating them. In germline, CDR1 is MGHDK, CDR2 SYGVNS. CDR3 size: 12 residues. As DNA, the CDR3 is TGTGCCAGCAGTGCAGACCCTGGGGGCTACACCTTC. It is translated as CASSADPGGYTF.

The CDR3 here is CASSRGGNTEAFF. The CDR3 DNA reads as TGTGCCAGCAGTCGAGGGGGTAACACTGAAGCTTTCTTT. This chain connects TRBV28 to TRBJ1-1, with D possibly matching TRBD1 (6 bases). V was clipped by 5 bases and J by 2 bases, with 9 bases between them. Germline loops: CDR1 MDHEN, CDR2 SYDVKM. The length of the CDR3 is 13 residues.

There are a few counts of this clone. V is TRBV4-1 and J is TRBJ2-7; maybe TRBD2 (6 bases). CDR3 length: 14 amino acids. The V gene's germline CDR1 is MGHRA and CDR2 YSYEKL. V gave up 3 bases and J gave up 1 base, with 10 bases separating them. The CDR3: CASSHVGTSYEQYF. Here the CDR3 DNA reads TGCGCCAGCAGCCACGTCGGGACTTCCTACGAGCAGTACTTC.

CDR3 bases: TGTGCCAGCCGGGAGGGTCGCCCCACCGGGGAGCTGTTTTTT. This sequence encodes CASREGRPTGELFF. The chain has TRBV2 and TRBJ2-2; 8 nucleotides line up with TRBD2. The CDR3 totals 14 residues. Trimming at V came to 8 bases and at J to 4 bases, leaving 6 bases not matched to a gene. Germline V CDR1 and CDR2: SNHLY, FYNNEI.

This chain uses TRBV5-6 with TRBJ2-5, with unresolved D. CDR3 length: 15 residues. V lost 0 bases and J 5 bases, leaving 14 bases between the germline ends. In germline, CDR1 is SGHDT, CDR2 YYEEEE. The CDR3 region is CASSLEWRSRETQYF. The CDR3 DNA is TGTGCCAGCAGCTTGGAATGGCGGTCCCGGGAGACCCAGTACTTC. The full variable domain, in which reference TRBV5-6 and TRBJ2-5 provide the parts outside the CDR3, is DAGVTQSPTHLIKTRGQQVTLRCSPKSGHDTVSWYQQALGQGPQFIFQYYEEEERQRGNFPDRFSGHQFPNYSSELNVNALLLGDSALYLCASSLEWRSRETQYFGPGTRLLVL.

The DNA of the CDR3 is TGTGCCAGCAGCGTATTTAGCGGGGGAGGGGGAGAGACCCAGTACTTC. It yields the protein CASSVFSGGGGETQYF. The chain has TRBV9 and TRBJ2-5, with TRBD2 matching 9 bases. The ends lost 1 base at V and 4 bases at J; junction bases unmatched: 8. Germline V lookup: CDR1 SGDLS, CDR2 YYNGEE. The CDR3 runs to 16 residues.

This chain uses TRBV7-9 with TRBJ1-4; 11 positions match TRBD1. CDR1 is SEHNR and CDR2 is FQNEAQ in the germline V gene (reference sequence). V was pared by 5 bases and J by 4 bases, with 3 bases of the junction left unmatched. This CDR3 region has 15 residues. CDR3: CASSRGTGGNEKLFF. The CDR3 region has the DNA TGTGCCAGCAGCCGTGGGACAGGGGGTAATGAAAAACTGTTTTTT.